This is a list of T cell receptor beta chains from one sample in a study of tumor T cells in aggressive B-cell lymphoma. Clones were read by immunoSEQ multiplex PCR, and TCRdb kept only the in-frame ones, dropping some. The table records about 1,700 clones, roughly 86% of them present only once. Sample: tumor tissue. The receptors here all came from an adult with diffuse large B cell lymphoma. Each CDR3 is given with its conserved first and last residue. The order of the fields is J gene, D gene, clone size, V gene, CDR3 protein, CDR3 DNA. A D gene is named only where the DNA matches it firmly. Where a row states a size, it is once, few, many or the class of an expanded clone; other rows omit it.

TRBJ2-7 TRBD1 . TRBV7-7 CASSLRDRYNYEQYF TGTGCTAGCAGCTTAAGGGACAGGTACAACTACGAGCAGTACTTC
TRBJ1-2 TRBD1 . TRBV11-2 CASSRDRGDYGYTF TGTGCCAGCAGCAGAGACAGGGGGGACTATGGCTACACCTTC
TRBJ2-7 TRBD1 . TRBV29-1 CSVIRDRATYEQYF TGCAGCGTCATCCGGGACAGGGCAACCTACGAGCAGTACTTC
TRBJ2-5 TRBD2 . TRBV5-1 CASSLDGRVSETQYF TGCGCCAGCAGCTTAGACGGGAGGGTTTCGGAGACCCAGTACTTC
TRBJ2-2 . . TRBV7-2 CASSVTRANTGELFF TGTGCCAGCAGCGTTACCAGGGCGAACACCGGGGAGCTGTTTTTT
TRBJ2-3 . . TRBV7-2 CASSLAGDLTDTQYF TGTGCCAGCAGCTTAGCGGGAGACTTGACAGATACGCAGTATTTT
TRBJ2-3 TRBD1 . TRBV4-3 CASSQVDRGFTDTQYF TGCGCCAGCAGCCAAGTCGACAGGGGGTTCACAGATACGCAGTATTTT
TRBJ2-2 TRBD1 . TRBV19 CGTGGAYTGELFF TGTGGGACAGGGGGCGCCTACACCGGGGAGCTGTTTTTT
TRBJ1-1 TRBD1 . TRBV10-3 CAINDDRGRKAFF TGTGCCATCAACGACGACAGGGGGCGGAAAGCTTTCTTT
TRBJ2-7 . . TRBV27 CASSPGGGIYEQYF TGTGCCAGCAGTCCGGGGGGCGGGATATACGAGCAGTACTTC
TRBJ2-1 TRBD2 . TRBV19 CASSIGGGEQFF TGTGCCAGTAGTATAGGCGGGGGTGAGCAGTTCTTC
TRBJ2-3 TRBD2 once TRBV7-9 CASSFPGTTRGDTQYF TGTGCCAGCAGCTTCCCAGGGACTACCCGAGGGGATACGCAGTATTTT
TRBJ2-3 TRBD2 . TRBV27 CASGLLAGGPTDTQYF TGTGCCAGCGGATTACTAGCGGGAGGGCCGACAGATACGCAGTATTTT
TRBJ2-3 TRBD2 . TRBV15 CATSGTMGLDTQYF TGTGCCACCAGTGGGACTATGGGGTTGGATACGCAGTATTTT
TRBJ2-1 . . TRBV18 CASSPGDNEQFF TGTGCCAGCTCACCGGGCGACAATGAGCAGTTCTTC
TRBJ1-1 . . TRBV19 CASSPGFEEAFF TGTGCCAGTAGTCCAGGGTTCGAGGAAGCTTTCTTT
TRBJ1-1 . . TRBV19 CASNGRGWGTEAFF TGTGCCAGTAACGGTAGGGGATGGGGCACTGAAGCTTTCTTT
TRBJ2-5 TRBD1 . TRBV27 CASSSRRDRGLYYQETQYF TGTGCCAGCAGTTCTCGAAGGGACAGGGGGCTCTATTACCAAGAGACCCAGTACTTC
TRBJ2-3 TRBD2 . TRBV29-1 CSVIPRLAGFLTDTQYF TGCAGCGTTATCCCAAGACTAGCGGGATTTTTGACAGATACGCAGTATTTT
TRBJ1-1 . . TRBV2 CASSVGNTEAFF TGTGCCAGCAGTGTCGGGAACACTGAAGCTTTCTTT
TRBJ2-7 TRBD2 . TRBV2 CASRRETSVYEQYF TGTGCCAGCCGGAGGGAGACTAGCGTCTACGAGCAGTACTTC
TRBJ2-3 TRBD1 . TRBV7-3 CASSSTGGADTQYF TGTGCCAGCAGCTCCACAGGGGGCGCAGATACGCAGTATTTT
TRBJ2-3 . . TRBV5-6 CASGERGTDTQYF TGTGCCAGCGGTGAGCGGGGCACAGATACGCAGTATTTT
TRBJ2-7 . . TRBV6-5 CASSYRRGGFEQYF TGTGCCAGCAGTTATCGTAGGGGAGGTTTCGAGCAGTACTTC
TRBJ2-7 . few TRBV4-3 CASSQDRSSSYEQYF TGCGCCAGCAGCCAAGATCGGAGCAGCTCCTACGAGCAGTACTTC
TRBJ2-2 . . TRBV27 CASSLSAGGISGELFF TGTGCCAGCAGTTTATCGGCAGGGGGGATCAGCGGGGAGCTGTTTTTT
TRBJ2-4 . . TRBV10-1 CASSEEGSKNIQYF TGCGCCAGCAGTGAAGAAGGGAGCAAAAACATTCAGTACTTC
TRBJ2-1 . . TRBV19 CASSTGYNEQFF TGTGCCAGCTCGACGGGTTACAATGAGCAGTTCTTC
TRBJ2-6 TRBD2 . TRBV19 CASTSLAGWAGANVLTF TGTGCCAGTACCAGCCTAGCGGGATGGGCTGGGGCCAACGTCCTGACTTTC
TRBJ2-3 . few TRBV27 CASSVFRGDTQYF TGTGCCAGCAGTGTCTTTAGGGGGGATACGCAGTATTTT
TRBJ1-2 TRBD1 . TRBV19 CASSQGTGASVSYGYTF TGTGCCAGTAGTCAAGGGACAGGGGCGTCAGTCAGCTATGGCTACACCTTC
TRBJ1-5 . . TRBV19 CASSIRTDYSNQPQHF TGTGCCAGTAGTATCAGGACCGACTATAGCAATCAGCCCCAGCATTTT
TRBJ1-5 TRBD1 . TRBV2 CASSEEQGQYSNQPQHF TGTGCCAGCTCGGAGGAACAGGGGCAGTATAGCAATCAGCCCCAGCATTTT
TRBJ1-2 TRBD1 few TRBV19 CASSIGQGYGYTF TGTGCCAGTAGTATCGGACAGGGCTATGGCTACACCTTC
TRBJ1-1 TRBD1 . TRBV29-1 CSVHRGLTPMNTEAFF TGCAGCGTTCACAGGGGGCTTACTCCAATGAACACTGAAGCTTTCTTT
TRBJ2-2 TRBD1 . TRBV5-1 CASSLKGTGAVGELFF TGCGCCAGCAGCTTGAAGGGGACAGGGGCGGTCGGGGAGCTGTTTTTT
TRBJ2-7 TRBD2 few TRBV9 CASSPGTSGYEQYF TGTGCCAGCAGCCCCGGGACTAGCGGCTACGAGCAGTACTTC
TRBJ1-2 . . TRBV2 CASSGHGGGYTF TGTGCCAGCAGCGGGCACGGGGGTGGCTACACCTTC